This T cell receptor (beta chain) came from a study of T-cell memory formation after mild COVID-19. On the study more broadly: TCR clusters were mostly donor specific. Study outcomes and limitations: While clones contracting from day 15 to 85 were balanced between CD4 and CD8, later expanders leaned CD4+. A second wave of clones peaked on day 37, and their SARS-CoV-2 specificity went unconfirmed.

TCRdb reprocessed the 5' RACE reads with MiXCR, giving one entry per CDR3 protein. The sample has a few hundred thousand distinct CDR3 sequences; about 17% are singletons. CDR1 and CDR2 (germline): DFQATT, SNEGSKA (reference sequence). Trimming cost V 3 bases and J 8 bases, with 22 bases left between them. The CDR3 length is 15 residues. In its sample, this clonotype was seen a few times. Its antigen is still unknown. The J gene is TRBJ1-2, the V gene TRBV20-1; no clear D gene. The sequence was collected from a man aged 18 to 29 who had mild COVID-19 (a few samples of this study predate the infection). Cell type and time point are not known. Sequenced sample: PBMCs or a T cell subset sorted from them (not recorded which). CDR3: CSARDGERQTEGYTF. CDR3 bases: TGCAGTGCTAGGGACGGAGAGAGGCAGACGGAGGGCTACACCTTC.